This paragraph covers one T cell receptor (beta chain) sequence. The data were obtained in a study of T-cell memory formation after mild COVID-19. TCRdb fed the 5' RACE reads into MiXCR, producing one record per CDR3 protein. The sample contains 200,000 to 300,000 distinct CDR3 sequences, 15% to 20% of which appear only once. CDR1 and CDR2 from the germline V gene are SGHDN and FVKESK. This CDR3 is 12 amino acids long. Deletions cut 5 bases from V and 8 bases from J, with 10 bases between. Sequencing was carried out using PBMCs or a T cell subset sorted from them (not recorded which). This sequence originates from a man aged 18 to 29 who had mild COVID-19 (a few samples of this study predate the infection). Cell type and time point are not known. The J gene is TRBJ2-1, the V gene TRBV14; no firm D call. The CDR3 sequence: CASSSSLYEQFF. CDR3 DNA: TGTGCCAGCAGCTCAAGTCTCTATGAGCAGTTCTTC.